The clone carrying this T cell receptor beta chain is categorized as large. The CDR3 runs to 13 residues. Germline-derived CDR1 and CDR2 are LGHNA and YSLEER. V was trimmed by 1 base and J by 7 bases, leaving 8 bases between them. In the authors' methods: Researchers report that nucleated cell counts were estimated from reference gene primer amplification. Method: immunoSEQ multiplex PCR; TCRdb's copy keeps in-frame clones and lacks some. The V and J calls and the clone size are those of that table, but D and trimming were determined from the DNA. This sample carries over 65,000 clones, approximately 90% of them seen once, and the ten largest clones take about 7.1%. This specimen belongs to a study of blood T cell repertoires in COVID-19. Study at large: COVID-19 samples from acute and convalescent phases originated in the United States, Italy and Spain. Sample material is recorded as cDNA or gDNA derived from T cells, B-cell-depleted T cells, or PBMCs.

Sequencing input: peripheral blood. The chain couples TRBV4-3 to TRBJ1-5; D is uncertain. The receptor was derived from a human donor in a cohort sampled during active COVID-19. The CDR3 coding sequence is TGCGCCAGCAGCCAAGGAAAGAGCCAGCCCCAGCATTTT. It specifies CASSQGKSQPQHF.